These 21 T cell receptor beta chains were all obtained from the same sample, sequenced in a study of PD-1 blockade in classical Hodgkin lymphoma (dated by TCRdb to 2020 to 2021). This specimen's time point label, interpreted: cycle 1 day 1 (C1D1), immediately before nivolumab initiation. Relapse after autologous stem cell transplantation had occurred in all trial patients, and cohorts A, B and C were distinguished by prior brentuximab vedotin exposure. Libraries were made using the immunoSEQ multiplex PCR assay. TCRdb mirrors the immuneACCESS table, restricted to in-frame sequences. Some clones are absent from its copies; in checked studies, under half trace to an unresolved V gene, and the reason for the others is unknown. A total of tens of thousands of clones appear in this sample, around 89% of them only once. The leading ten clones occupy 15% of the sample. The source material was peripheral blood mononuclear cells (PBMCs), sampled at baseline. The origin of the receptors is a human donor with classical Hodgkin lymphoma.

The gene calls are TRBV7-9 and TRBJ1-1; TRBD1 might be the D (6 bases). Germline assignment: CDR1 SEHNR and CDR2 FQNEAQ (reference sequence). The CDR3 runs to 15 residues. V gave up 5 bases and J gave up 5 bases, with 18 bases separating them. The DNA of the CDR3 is TGTGCCAGCAGCCGACCGGGACAATTATATACTGAAGCTTTCTTT. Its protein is CASSRPGQLYTEAFF.

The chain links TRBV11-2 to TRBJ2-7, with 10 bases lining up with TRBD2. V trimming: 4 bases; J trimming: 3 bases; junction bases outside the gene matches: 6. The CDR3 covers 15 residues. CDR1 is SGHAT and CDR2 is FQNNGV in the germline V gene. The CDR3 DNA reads TGTGCCAGCAGCTCCCTTAGCGGGGGGTTCTACGAGCAGTACTTC. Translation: CASSSLSGGFYEQYF. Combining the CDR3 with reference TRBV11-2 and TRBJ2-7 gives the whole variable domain EAGVAQSPRYKIIEKRQSVAFWCNPISGHATLYWYQQILGQGPKLLIQFQNNGVVDDSQLPKDRFSAERLKGVDSTLKIQPAKLEDSAVYLCASSSLSGGFYEQYFGPGTRLTVT.

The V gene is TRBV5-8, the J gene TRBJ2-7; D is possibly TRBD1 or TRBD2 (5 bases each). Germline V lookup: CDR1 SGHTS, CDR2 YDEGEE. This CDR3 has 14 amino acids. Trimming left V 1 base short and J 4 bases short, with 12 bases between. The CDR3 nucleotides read TGTGCCAGCAGCTTGCCCGGGGCCGAGTACGAGCAGTACTTC. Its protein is CASSLPGAEYEQYF.

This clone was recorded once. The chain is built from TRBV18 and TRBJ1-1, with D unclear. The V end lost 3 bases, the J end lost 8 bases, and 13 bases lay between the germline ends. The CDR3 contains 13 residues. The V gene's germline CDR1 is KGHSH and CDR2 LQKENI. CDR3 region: CASSPSQNQEAFF. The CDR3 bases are TGTGCCAGCTCACCGTCACAGAATCAAGAAGCTTTCTTT.

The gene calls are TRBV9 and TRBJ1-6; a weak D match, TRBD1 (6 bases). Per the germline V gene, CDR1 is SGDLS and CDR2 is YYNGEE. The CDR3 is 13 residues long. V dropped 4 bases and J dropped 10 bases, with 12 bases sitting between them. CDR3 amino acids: CASSSGGGSPLHF. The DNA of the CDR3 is TGTGCCAGCAGCTCCGGCGGGGGCTCACCCCTCCACTTT.

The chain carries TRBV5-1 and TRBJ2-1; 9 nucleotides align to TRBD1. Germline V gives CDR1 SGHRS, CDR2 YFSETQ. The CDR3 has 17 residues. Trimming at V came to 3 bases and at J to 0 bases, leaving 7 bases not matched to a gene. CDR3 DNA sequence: TGCGCCAGCAGCTGGTTGACAGGGGGGAGCTCCTACAATGAGCAGTTCTTC. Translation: CASSWLTGGSSYNEQFF.

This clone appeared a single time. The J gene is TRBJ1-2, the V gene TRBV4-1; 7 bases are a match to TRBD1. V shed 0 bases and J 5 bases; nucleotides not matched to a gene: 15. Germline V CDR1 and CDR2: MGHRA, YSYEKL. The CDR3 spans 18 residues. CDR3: CASSQDQTGVWGSYGYTF. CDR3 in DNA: TGCGCCAGCAGCCAAGATCAAACAGGGGTTTGGGGATCATATGGCTACACCTTC.

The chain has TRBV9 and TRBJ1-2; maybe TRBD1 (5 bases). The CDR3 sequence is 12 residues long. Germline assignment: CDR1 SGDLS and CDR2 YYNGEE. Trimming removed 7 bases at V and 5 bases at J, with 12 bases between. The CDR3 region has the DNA TGTGCCAGCGGACAACGCCTATATGGCTACACCTTC. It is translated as CASGQRLYGYTF.

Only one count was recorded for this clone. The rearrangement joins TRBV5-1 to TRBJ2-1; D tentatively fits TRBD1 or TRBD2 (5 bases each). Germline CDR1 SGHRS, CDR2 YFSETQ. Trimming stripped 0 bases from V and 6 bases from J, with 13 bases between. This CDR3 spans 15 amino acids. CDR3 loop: CASSLDGAPGNEQFF. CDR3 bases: TGCGCCAGCAGCTTGGACGGGGCGCCCGGCAATGAGCAGTTCTTC.

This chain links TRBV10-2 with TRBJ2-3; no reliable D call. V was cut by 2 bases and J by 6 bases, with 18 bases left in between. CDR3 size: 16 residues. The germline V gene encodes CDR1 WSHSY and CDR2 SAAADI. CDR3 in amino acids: CASSEAAATSGDTQYF. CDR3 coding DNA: TGCGCCAGCAGTGAGGCTGCTGCTACATCCGGGGATACGCAGTATTTT.

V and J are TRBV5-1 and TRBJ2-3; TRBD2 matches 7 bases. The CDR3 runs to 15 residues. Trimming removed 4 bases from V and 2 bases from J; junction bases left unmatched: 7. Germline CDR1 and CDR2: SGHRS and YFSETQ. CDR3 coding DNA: TGCGCCAGCAGCCCGCGGGGGACCCTCACAGATACGCAGTATTTT. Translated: CASSPRGTLTDTQYF.

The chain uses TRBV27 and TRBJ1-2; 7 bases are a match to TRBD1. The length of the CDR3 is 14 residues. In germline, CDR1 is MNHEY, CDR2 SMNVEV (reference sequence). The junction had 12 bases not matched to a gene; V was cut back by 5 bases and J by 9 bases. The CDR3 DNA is TGTGCCAGCAGTCCTTCCCCGACAGGGCGACGCTACACCTTC. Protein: CASSPSPTGRRYTF.

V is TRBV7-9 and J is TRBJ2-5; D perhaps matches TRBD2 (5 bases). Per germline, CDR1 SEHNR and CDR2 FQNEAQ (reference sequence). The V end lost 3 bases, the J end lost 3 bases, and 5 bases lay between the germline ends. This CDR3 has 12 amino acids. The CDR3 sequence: CASSFGEETQYF. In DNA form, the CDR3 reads TGTGCCAGCAGCTTCGGGGAAGAGACCCAGTACTTC.

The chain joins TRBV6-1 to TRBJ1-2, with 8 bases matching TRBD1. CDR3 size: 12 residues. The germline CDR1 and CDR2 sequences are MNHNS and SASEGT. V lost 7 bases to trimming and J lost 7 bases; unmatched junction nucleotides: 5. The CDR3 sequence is CASNRGISGYTF. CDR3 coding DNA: TGTGCCAGCAACAGGGGGATCAGTGGCTACACCTTC.

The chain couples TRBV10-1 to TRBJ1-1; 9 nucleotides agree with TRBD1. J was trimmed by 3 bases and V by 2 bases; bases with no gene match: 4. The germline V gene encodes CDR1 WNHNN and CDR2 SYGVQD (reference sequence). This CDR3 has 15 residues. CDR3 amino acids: CASSEQGQGYTEAFF. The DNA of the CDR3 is TGCGCCAGCAGTGAGCAGGGACAGGGATACACTGAAGCTTTCTTT.

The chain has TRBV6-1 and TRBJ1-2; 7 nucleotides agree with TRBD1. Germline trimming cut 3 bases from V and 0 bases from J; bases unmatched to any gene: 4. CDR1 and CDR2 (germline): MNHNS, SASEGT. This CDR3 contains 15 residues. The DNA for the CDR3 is TGTGCCAGCAGTGAGACAGGGCAAGCTAACTATGGCTACACCTTC. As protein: CASSETGQANYGYTF.

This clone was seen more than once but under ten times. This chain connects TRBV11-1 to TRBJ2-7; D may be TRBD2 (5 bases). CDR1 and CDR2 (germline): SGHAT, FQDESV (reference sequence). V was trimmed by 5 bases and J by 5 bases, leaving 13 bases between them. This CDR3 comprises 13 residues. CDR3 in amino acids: CASSPYGENEQYF. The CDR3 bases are TGTGCCAGCAGCCCCTATGGGGAGAACGAGCAGTACTTC. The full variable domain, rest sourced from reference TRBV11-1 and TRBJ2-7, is EAEVAQSPRYKITEKSQAVAFWCDPISGHATLYWYRQILGQGPELLVQFQDESVVDDSQLPKDRFSAERLKGVDSTLKIQPAELGDSAMYLCASSPYGENEQYFGPGTRLTVT.

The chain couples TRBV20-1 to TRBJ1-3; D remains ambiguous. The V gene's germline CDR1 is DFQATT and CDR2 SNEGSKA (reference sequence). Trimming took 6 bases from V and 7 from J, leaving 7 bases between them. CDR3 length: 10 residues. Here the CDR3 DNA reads TGCAGTGCGTATTCGAACACCATATATTTT. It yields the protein CSAYSNTIYF.

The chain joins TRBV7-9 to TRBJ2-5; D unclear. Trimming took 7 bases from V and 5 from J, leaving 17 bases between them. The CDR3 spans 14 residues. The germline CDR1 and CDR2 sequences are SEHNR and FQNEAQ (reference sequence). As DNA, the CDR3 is TGTGCCAGCATGAAGGAATGGAGCCCGGAGACCCAGTACTTC. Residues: CASMKEWSPETQYF.

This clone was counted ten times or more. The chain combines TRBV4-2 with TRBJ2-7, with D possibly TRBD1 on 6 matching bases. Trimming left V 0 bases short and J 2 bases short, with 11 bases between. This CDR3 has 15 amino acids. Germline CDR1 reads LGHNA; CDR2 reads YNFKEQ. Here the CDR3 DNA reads TGTGCCAGCAGCCAAGATTCGCAGGGGACCTACGAGCAGTACTTC. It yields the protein CASSQDSQGTYEQYF.

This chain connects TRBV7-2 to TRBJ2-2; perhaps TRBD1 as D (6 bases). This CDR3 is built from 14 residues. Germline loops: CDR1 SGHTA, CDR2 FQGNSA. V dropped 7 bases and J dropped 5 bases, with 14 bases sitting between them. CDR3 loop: CASKTGQPTGELFF. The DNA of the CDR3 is TGTGCCAGCAAAACCGGACAGCCTACCGGGGAGCTGTTTTTT.